The present T cell receptor (beta chain) was sequenced within a study of response to subunit inactivated influenza vaccine. TCRdb called the RT-PCR reads again in MiXCR, with one record for every CDR3 protein. The sample holds roughly 620,000 distinct CDR3 sequences; approximately 11% are singletons and the top ten take approximately 10%. This CDR3 comprises 15 residues. Trimming cost V 4 bases and J 5 bases, with 15 bases left between them. Germline loops: CDR1 SGHRS, CDR2 YFSETQ. The sample also formed part of further work on T cells expressing NK-cell markers. That paper notes: As the method of synthesis, 5'RACE template switching with UMIs yielded TCR beta cDNA.

The rearrangement uses TRBV5-1 and TRBJ2-2; TRBD1 or TRBD2 may be the D gene (5 bases each). This receptor was obtained from a man aged 45-65 years who received an inactivated influenza vaccine. The sample consisted of PBMCs from blood, taken on the day of vaccination. The CDR3 region is CASSPAGRTTGELFF. The CDR3, as DNA: TGCGCCAGCAGCCCGGCGGGCAGGACAACCGGGGAGCTGTTTTTT.